These 5 T cell receptor beta chains were all obtained from the same sample, sequenced in a study of CD8+ T cells in alopecia areata. Treatment defined: oral pan-JAK inhibitor, 5-10 mg twice daily. Isolated RNA was reverse transcribed into cDNA used as the sequencing template. TCRdb's copy holds only in-frame clones and misses some; the assay was immunoSEQ multiplex PCR. There are about 180,000 clones in the sample; roughly 53% occur only once, and 11% lies in the top ten. Sequenced here: CD8+ T cells sorted from blood, sampled at week 24, from a patient treated with tofacitinib. These receptors all come from a human donor with alopecia areata.

The rearrangement joins TRBV27 to TRBJ1-6; no reliable D call. Germline lookup yields CDR1 MNHEY and CDR2 SMNVEV (reference sequence). This CDR3 region has 13 residues. Trimming shortened V by 6 bases and J by 10 bases, and 13 bases separated the two germline ends. The CDR3, as DNA: TGTGCCAGCAGGGAAGGAAAGAGATCACCCCTCCACTTT. Protein sequence: CASREGKRSPLHF.

V usage is TRBV12-5 and J usage is TRBJ2-1, with TRBD2 matching over 13 bases. In germline, CDR1 is LGHNT, CDR2 FRNRAP. V trimming: 7 bases; J trimming: 7 bases; junction bases outside the gene matches: 10. CDR3 size: 16 residues. The CDR3 bases are TGTGCTAGTGCCCGCCCGGGACTAGCGGGGAGGAATGAGCAGTTCTTC. Translation: CASARPGLAGRNEQFF.

The chain recombines TRBV5-6 with TRBJ1-5; a weak D match, TRBD1 (6 bases). Germline V CDR1 and CDR2: SGHDT, YYEEEE. The CDR3 is made up of 14 amino acids. V lost 4 bases to trimming and J lost 8 bases, with 16 bases between them. In nucleotides, the CDR3 is TGTGCCAGCAGCGCCGGGGGGCCGGGCAAGCCCCAGCATTTT. Translating gives CASSAGGPGKPQHF.

The chain uses TRBV27 and TRBJ1-1; D perhaps matches TRBD1 (5 bases). V shed 2 bases and J shed 6 bases, with 13 bases lying between them. This CDR3 is built from 14 residues. Per germline, CDR1 MNHEY and CDR2 SMNVEV (reference sequence). The CDR3 is CASSLRQGNAEAFF. The DNA for the CDR3 is TGTGCCAGCAGTTTACGGCAGGGTAACGCTGAAGCTTTCTTT.

This CDR3 is CSDERETQYF. CDR3 sequence (DNA): TGCAGCGACGAGAGAGAGACCCAGTACTTC. The chain uses TRBV29-1 and TRBJ2-5; the D is unclear. The CDR3 totals 10 residues. Germline CDR1 SQVTM, CDR2 ANQGSEA. V was pared by 7 bases and J by 4 bases, with 7 bases between.